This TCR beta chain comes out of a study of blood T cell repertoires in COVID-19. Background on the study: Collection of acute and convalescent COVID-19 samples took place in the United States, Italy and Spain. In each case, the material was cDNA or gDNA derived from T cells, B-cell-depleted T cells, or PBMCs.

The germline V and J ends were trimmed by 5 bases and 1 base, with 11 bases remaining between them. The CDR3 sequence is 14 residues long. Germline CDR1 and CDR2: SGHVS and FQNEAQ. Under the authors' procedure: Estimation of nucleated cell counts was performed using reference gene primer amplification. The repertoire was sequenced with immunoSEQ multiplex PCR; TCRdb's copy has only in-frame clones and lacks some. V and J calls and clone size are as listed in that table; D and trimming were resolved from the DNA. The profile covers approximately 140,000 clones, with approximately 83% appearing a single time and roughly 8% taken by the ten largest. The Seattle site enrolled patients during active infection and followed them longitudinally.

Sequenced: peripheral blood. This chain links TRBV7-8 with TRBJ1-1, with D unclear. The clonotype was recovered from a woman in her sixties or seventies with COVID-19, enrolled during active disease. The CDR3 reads CASSPREANTEAFF. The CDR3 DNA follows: TGTGCCAGCAGCCCAAGAGAGGCGAACACTGAAGCTTTCTTT.